These 8 T cell receptor beta chains originate from one sample sequenced in a study of cytomegalovirus exposure and HLA in healthy donors (TCRdb year 2017). Preparation of the library involved the immunoSEQ multiplex PCR assay. For the multiplex PCR, a mixture combining 60 forward primers for TCR Vbeta segments and 13 reverse primers for TCR Jbeta segments was used. Held by TCRdb, this immuneACCESS table contains in-frame sequences only and omits some clones. Under half of the omission traces to an unresolved V gene where checked; the cause of the rest is unknown. The sample table shows some 100,000 clones, and about four fifths are seen once. The ten most abundant clones make up roughly 3% of the sample. The sequenced sample consisted of PBMCs. These receptors came from a female donor in good health and CMV-seropositive.

This chain uses TRBV7-3 with TRBJ2-7; D gene unclear. Trimming removed 1 base at V and 2 bases at J, with 9 bases between. The CDR3 has 14 amino acids. Germline loops: CDR1 SGHTA, CDR2 FQGTGA. CDR3: CASSLNEPPYEQYF. The CDR3 DNA follows: TGTGCCAGCAGCTTAAACGAGCCCCCCTACGAGCAGTACTTC.

The chain links TRBV2 to TRBJ1-5; unclear D gene. V was shortened by 8 bases and J by 4 bases, with 15 bases between the two germline ends. Germline assignment: CDR1 SNHLY and CDR2 FYNNEI. CDR3 size: 14 residues. The CDR3 nucleotides are TGTGCCAGCGATAATCGAATTCGGAATCAGCCCCAGCATTTT. Translated: CASDNRIRNQPQHF.

The rearrangement uses TRBV28 and TRBJ1-2; D remains unclear. Germline loops: CDR1 MDHEN, CDR2 SYDVKM. Trimming took off 5 bases at V and 6 bases at J, with 13 bases between the two ends. The CDR3 extends over 13 amino acids. The CDR3 DNA reads TGTGCCAGCAGTCCCAAGTGGGCCAATGGCTACACCTTC. Amino acids: CASSPKWANGYTF.

The table lists this clone with a count of one. The chain carries TRBV4-1 and TRBJ2-7; D might be TRBD2 (5 bases). Germline assignment: CDR1 MGHRA and CDR2 YSYEKL. Trimming stripped 1 base from V and 3 bases from J, with 19 bases between. The CDR3 runs to 17 residues. CDR3 DNA sequence: TGCGCCAGCAGCCAAGTCTCGGGCCGGGAACACGGCTACGAGCAGTACTTC. This translates into CASSQVSGREHGYEQYF.

This chain uses TRBV2 with TRBJ2-1; the match to TRBD1 covers 10 bases. CDR1 is SNHLY, CDR2 FYNNEI, per germline. V lost 6 bases and J lost 4; bases outside the gene matches: 6. The CDR3 runs 15 residues. This chain's CDR3 is CASSPTGGVYNEQFF. CDR3 in DNA: TGTGCCAGCAGCCCGACAGGGGGCGTATACAATGAGCAGTTCTTC.

This clone was found once. The V and J genes are TRBV9 and TRBJ2-3; maybe TRBD1 (7 bases). Trimming took off 4 bases at V and 6 bases at J, with 15 bases between the two ends. Germline CDR1 SGDLS, CDR2 YYNGEE. The CDR3 is made up of 14 amino acids. CDR3 DNA: TGTGCCAGCAGCCAGGGGGAGGCCAGGGATACGCAGTATTTT. Encoded protein: CASSQGEARDTQYF.

This clone was detected only a few times. V usage is TRBV5-1 and J usage is TRBJ2-7; the match to TRBD1 covers 7 bases. The CDR3 totals 14 residues. Germline V CDR1 and CDR2: SGHRS, YFSETQ. V lost 4 bases to trimming and J lost 2 bases; unmatched junction nucleotides: 6. The CDR3 loop is CASSTQGDTYEQYF. The CDR3 bases are TGCGCCAGCAGCACCCAGGGGGACACCTACGAGCAGTACTTC.

This rearrangement joins TRBV11-3 to TRBJ2-5, with 10 nucleotides matching TRBD2. The V and J ends lost 5 bases and 4 bases, in that order; junction bases with no gene match: 4. Germline lookup yields CDR1 SGHNT and CDR2 YENEEA. The CDR3 has 14 amino acids. The CDR3 sequence is CASSKAGGLETQYF. The DNA of the CDR3 is TGTGCCAGCAGCAAAGCGGGGGGGCTAGAGACCCAGTACTTC.